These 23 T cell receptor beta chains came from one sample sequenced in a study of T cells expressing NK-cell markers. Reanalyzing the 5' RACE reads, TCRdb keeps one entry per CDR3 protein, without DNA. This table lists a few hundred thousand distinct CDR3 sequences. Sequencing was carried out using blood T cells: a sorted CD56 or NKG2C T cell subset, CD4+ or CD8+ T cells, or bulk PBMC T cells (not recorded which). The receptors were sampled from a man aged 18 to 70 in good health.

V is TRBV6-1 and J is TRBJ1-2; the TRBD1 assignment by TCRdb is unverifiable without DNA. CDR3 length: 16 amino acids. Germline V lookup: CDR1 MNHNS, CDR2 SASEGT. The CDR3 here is CASSEIGGASGYGYTF.

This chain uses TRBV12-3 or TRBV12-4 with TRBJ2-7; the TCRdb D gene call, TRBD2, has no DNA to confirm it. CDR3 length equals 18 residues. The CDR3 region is CASSPWSWEGGGAYEQYF.

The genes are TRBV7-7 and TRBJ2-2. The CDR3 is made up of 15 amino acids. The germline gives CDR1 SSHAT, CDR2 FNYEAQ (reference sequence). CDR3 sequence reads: CASSASAGNTGELFF.

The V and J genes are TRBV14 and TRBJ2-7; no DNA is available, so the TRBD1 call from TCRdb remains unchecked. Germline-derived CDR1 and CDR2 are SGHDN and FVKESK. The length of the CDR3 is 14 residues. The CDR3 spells CASSQLGGVYEQYF.

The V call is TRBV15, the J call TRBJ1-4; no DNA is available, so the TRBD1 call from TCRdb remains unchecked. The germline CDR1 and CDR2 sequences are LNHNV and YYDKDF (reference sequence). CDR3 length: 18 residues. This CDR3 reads CATSPGQAGIVTNEKLFF.

CDR3 sequence reads: CASSGGLGGIETQYF. The V call is TRBV9, the J call TRBJ2-5; TCRdb returns TRBD2, unconfirmable since there is no DNA. The germline CDR1 and CDR2 sequences are SGDLS and YYNGEE. The CDR3 totals 15 residues.

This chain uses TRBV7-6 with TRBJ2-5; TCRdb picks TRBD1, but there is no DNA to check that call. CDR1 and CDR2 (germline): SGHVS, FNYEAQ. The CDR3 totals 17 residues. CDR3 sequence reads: CASSVRDRGRLGETQYF.

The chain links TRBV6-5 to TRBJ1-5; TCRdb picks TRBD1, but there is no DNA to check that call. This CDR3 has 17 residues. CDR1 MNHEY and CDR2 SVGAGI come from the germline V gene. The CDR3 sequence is CASSYGRGDAANQPQHF.

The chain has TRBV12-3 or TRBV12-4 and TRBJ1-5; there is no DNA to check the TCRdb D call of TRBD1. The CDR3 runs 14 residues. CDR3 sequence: CASSPRDRVSPQHF.

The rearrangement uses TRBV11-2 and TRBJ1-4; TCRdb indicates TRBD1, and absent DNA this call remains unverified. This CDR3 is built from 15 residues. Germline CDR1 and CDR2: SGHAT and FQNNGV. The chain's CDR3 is CASSLSSGRQEKLFF.

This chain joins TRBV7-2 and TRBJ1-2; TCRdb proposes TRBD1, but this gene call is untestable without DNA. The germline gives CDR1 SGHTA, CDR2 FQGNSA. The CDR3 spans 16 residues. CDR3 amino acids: CASSLAPAGGSYGYTF.

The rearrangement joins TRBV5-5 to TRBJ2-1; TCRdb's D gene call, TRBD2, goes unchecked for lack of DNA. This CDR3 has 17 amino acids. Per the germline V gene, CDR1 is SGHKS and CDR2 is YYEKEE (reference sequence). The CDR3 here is CASSLRLAGGQRNEQFF.

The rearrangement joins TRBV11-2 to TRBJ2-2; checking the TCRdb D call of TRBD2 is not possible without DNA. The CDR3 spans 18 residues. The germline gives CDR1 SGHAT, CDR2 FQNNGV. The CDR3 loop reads CASSAQAGLAGTPGELFF. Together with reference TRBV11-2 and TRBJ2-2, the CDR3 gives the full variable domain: EAGVAQSPRYKIIEKRQSVAFWCNPISGHATLYWYQQILGQGPKLLIQFQNNGVVDDSQLPKDRFSAERLKGVDSTLKIQPAKLEDSAVYLCASSAQAGLAGTPGELFFGEGSRLTVL.

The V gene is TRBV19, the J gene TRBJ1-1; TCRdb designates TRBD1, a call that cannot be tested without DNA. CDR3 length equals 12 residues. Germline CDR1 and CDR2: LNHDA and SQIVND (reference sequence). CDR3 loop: CASISREGEAFF.

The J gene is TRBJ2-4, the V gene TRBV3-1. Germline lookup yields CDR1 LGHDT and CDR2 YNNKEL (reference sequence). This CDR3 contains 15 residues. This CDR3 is CASSQDLGVKNIQYF.

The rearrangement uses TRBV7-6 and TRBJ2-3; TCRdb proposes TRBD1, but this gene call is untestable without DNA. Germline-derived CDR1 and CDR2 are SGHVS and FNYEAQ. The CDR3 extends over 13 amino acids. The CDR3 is CASRGTETDTQYF.

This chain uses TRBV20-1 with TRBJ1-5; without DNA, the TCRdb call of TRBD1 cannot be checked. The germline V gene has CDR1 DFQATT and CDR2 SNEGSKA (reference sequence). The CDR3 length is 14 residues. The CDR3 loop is CSARLGQGNQPQHF.

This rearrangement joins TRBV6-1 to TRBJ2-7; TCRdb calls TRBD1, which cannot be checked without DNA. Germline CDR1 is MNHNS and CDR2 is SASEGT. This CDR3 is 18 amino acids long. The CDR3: CASSEKVRGTGVSYEQYF.

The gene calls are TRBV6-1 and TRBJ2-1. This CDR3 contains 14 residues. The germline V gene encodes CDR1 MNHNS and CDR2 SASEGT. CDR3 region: CASREGPTYNEQFF.

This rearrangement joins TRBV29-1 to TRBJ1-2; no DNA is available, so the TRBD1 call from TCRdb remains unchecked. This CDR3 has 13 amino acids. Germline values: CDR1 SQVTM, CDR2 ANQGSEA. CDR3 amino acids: CSVERGQANGYTF.

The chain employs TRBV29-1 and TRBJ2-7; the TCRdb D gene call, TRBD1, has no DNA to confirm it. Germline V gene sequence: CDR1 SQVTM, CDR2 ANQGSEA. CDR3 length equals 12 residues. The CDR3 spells CSVPGPHYEQYF.

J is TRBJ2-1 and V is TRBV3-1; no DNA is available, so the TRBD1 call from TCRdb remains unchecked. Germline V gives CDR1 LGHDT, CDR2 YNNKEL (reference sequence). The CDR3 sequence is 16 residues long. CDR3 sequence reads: CASSQRQGGGLNEQFF.

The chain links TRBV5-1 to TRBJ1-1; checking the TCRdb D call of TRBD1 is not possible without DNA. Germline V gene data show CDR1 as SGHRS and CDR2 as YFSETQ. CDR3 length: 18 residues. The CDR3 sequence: CASSPGFQGNSFFAEAFF.